This section outlines one TCR beta chain sequence together with its context. Its antigen is currently unknown. The data stem from a study of regulatory T cells in long-lasting Graves disease. Study-level results: When disease was persistent, TRBV28, TRBJ1-2 and TRBJ2-5 were the favored segments. A reduction in accuracy may have resulted from the small sample size.

Germline values: CDR1 SGDLS, CDR2 YYNGEE. Trimming took 3 bases from V and 6 from J, leaving 9 bases between them. CDR3 length equals 13 residues. To make TCR beta libraries, researchers used iRepertoire HTBI primers and Arm-PCR of CDR3 regions. TCRdb re-analysed the multiplex PCR reads in MiXCR, keeping a single row per CDR3 protein. Of approximately 470,000 distinct CDR3 sequences listed, around 20% are singletons. Time point indicated: persistent/refractory GD, antithyroid drugs over 5 years with positive TRAb. Making the TCR library involved RNA that had been extracted from PBMCs. From an endocrinology department in Xi'an, China, came the patients.

The rearrangement joins TRBV9 to TRBJ2-2; D is unclear. This TCR derives from a female donor with Graves disease. The sequences come from peripheral blood mononuclear cells (PBMCs), collected when the disease was refractory, from a patient treated with antithyroid drugs. The CDR3 loop reads CASSANSPGELFF. In DNA, the CDR3 is TGTGCCAGCAGCGCAAACAGCCCCGGGGAGCTGTTTTTT. The complete variable domain, with remaining parts taken from reference TRBV9 and TRBJ2-2, reads DSGVTQTPKHLITATGQRVTLRCSPRSGDLSVYWYQQSLDQGLQFLIQYYNGEERAKGNILERFSAQQFPDLHSELNLSSLELGDSALYFCASSANSPGELFFGEGSRLTVL.